The 6 T cell receptor beta chains in this list originate from one sample, sequenced in a study of cytomegalovirus exposure and HLA in healthy donors. The PCR ran on 60 Vbeta and 13 Jbeta primers. Clones were read by immunoSEQ multiplex PCR, and TCRdb kept only the in-frame ones, dropping some. This table has more than 200,000 clones, approximately 87% appearing once. Specimen: PBMCs. All receptors come from a human donor in good health.

The chain recombines TRBV4-1 with TRBJ2-7; the match to TRBD2 covers 7 bases. Unmatched junction bases numbered 8, after V lost 0 bases and J lost 6 bases. The CDR3 consists of 15 residues. CDR1 is MGHRA and CDR2 is YSYEKL in the germline V gene. The CDR3 here is CASSQDRAGVREQYF. In DNA, the CDR3 is TGCGCCAGCAGCCAAGACAGGGCGGGAGTGCGCGAGCAGTACTTC.

This chain connects TRBV4-2 to TRBJ2-7; 8 bases match TRBD2. Looked up from germline, CDR1 is LGHNA and CDR2 is YNFKEQ. The CDR3 contains 15 residues. Trimming removed 3 bases from V and 0 bases from J; junction bases left unmatched: 4. This chain's CDR3 is CASSQREDSSYEQYF. The CDR3 DNA reads as TGTGCCAGCAGCCAGCGGGAGGACAGCTCCTACGAGCAGTACTTC.

The chain uses TRBV19 and TRBJ2-1; D is ambiguous. Between the trimmed V and J ends, which lost 2 bases and 3 bases, there was a span of 5 bases. CDR3 length equals 13 residues. Germline assignment: CDR1 LNHDA and CDR2 SQIVND (reference sequence). The CDR3 sequence: CASSIKYYNEQFF. The CDR3 DNA reads as TGTGCCAGTAGTATAAAATACTACAATGAGCAGTTCTTC.

The gene calls are TRBV6-1 and TRBJ2-3; TRBD1 aligns across 7 bases. With V trimmed by 0 bases and J by 3 bases, 12 bases remained unmatched. Looked up from germline, CDR1 is MNHNS and CDR2 is SASEGT. The CDR3 runs to 18 residues. CDR3 residues: CASSEAGVRGRETDTQYF. The CDR3 region has the DNA TGTGCCAGCAGTGAAGCCGGAGTTAGGGGGCGCGAAACAGATACGCAGTATTTT.

The J gene is TRBJ1-2, the V gene TRBV28; D gene uncertain. CDR1 and CDR2 (germline): MDHEN, SYDVKM. This CDR3 region has 13 residues. V gave up 4 bases and J gave up 4 bases, with 10 bases separating them. CDR3 sequence: CASSSRGAYGYTF. The DNA for the CDR3 is TGTGCCAGCAGTTCCCGAGGAGCCTATGGCTACACCTTC.

V and J are TRBV7-2 and TRBJ2-7; maybe TRBD2 (6 bases). V was clipped by 3 bases and J by 1 base, with 13 bases between them. The CDR3 runs 15 residues. The V gene's germline CDR1 is SGHTA and CDR2 FQGNSA. In DNA form, the CDR3 reads TGTGCCAGCAGCTTGGGACTCGTTGAGTCCTACGAGCAGTACTTC. Its protein is CASSLGLVESYEQYF.